This TCR beta chain was identified during a study of regulatory T cells in long-lasting Graves disease (dated by TCRdb to about 2021). The study in broad terms: Newly diagnosed Graves' disease patients had taken antithyroid drugs for less than 3 months. Persistent Graves' disease patients were compared with newly diagnosed Graves' disease patients by peripheral blood TCR sequencing and RNA sequencing. The study was conducted in China and was registered as a clinical trial. A total of about 33 samples underwent TCR sequencing: around 13 from persistent and around 20 from newly diagnosed Graves' disease patients.

General findings and caveats noted by the study authors: Peripheral blood alone was examined, since thyroid tissue, which constituted the primary lesion, could not be accessed. Preferential use of TRBV28, TRBJ1-2 and TRBJ2-5 was observed in persistent disease, whereas TRBV20-1 and TRBJ2-1 were favored in newly diagnosed disease. More public clonotypes were shared among persistent patients (about 2,800) than among newly diagnosed patients (966). Persistent Graves' disease patients showed lower TCR Shannon entropy and fewer highly expanded clones than newly diagnosed patients, suggesting clonal expansion. The small sample size was acknowledged by the authors as a limitation that may reduce accuracy. Only the TCR beta chain was sequenced and analyzed.

The germline ends are 9 bases apart after V is trimmed by 0 bases and J by 1 base. There are 16 amino acids in the CDR3, from cysteine to phenylalanine inclusive. Just the 48-base CDR3 DNA is kept, in frame starting at base 1. The germline V gene (reference sequence) supplies CDR1 LNHNV and CDR2 YYDKDF. This clonotype was seen a handful of times. What antigen it recognizes has not been identified. It has no much larger one-base neighbor in the sample; base qualities were not kept. Taken with the paper, the label for time point translates to: newly diagnosed GD, antithyroid drugs for less than 3 months. For both TCR sequencing and RNA sequencing, RNA was extracted from PBMCs using TRIzol. The diagnosis of Graves' disease followed American Thyroid Association guidelines. The patients came from an endocrinology department in Xi'an, China. Each patient gave about 8.1 milliliters of peripheral blood, collected in an EDTA anticoagulant tube. Ficoll Paque Plus density gradient separation was used to isolate PBMCs, and no further T cell sorting was done. An Agilent 2100 Bioanalyzer and agarose gel were used to assess RNA quality, and a NanoDrop 2000 was used to measure RNA concentration.

Receptor libraries were prepared by multiplex PCR. Sequencing used an Illumina HiSeq 4000. iRepertoire HTBI primers and Arm-PCR amplification of CDR3 regions were used to construct TCR beta libraries. Before sequencing, the PCR products went through gel purification. The paper's data handling went like this. Across samples, about 63 TRBV and roughly 15 TRBJ segments were identified and used for gene usage analysis of CDR3 amino acid clonotypes. COPE and FqMerger were used to merge filtered high-quality paired reads into contigs. BLAST was used to align contigs to IMGT TRBV, TRBD and TRBJ reference genes, with CDR3 defined following IMGT. Any clonotype with a frequency above 0.1% was counted as a highly expanded clone. Shannon entropy was used to measure repertoire diversity, and the Gini coefficient was used to measure V-J evenness. Clonotypes shared by more than one individual were considered public. TCRdb reran the public reads through fastp at Q25 and MiXCR, keeping productive beta chains. For every CDR3 protein sequence, its rows merge into one entry that carries the most common genes and DNA. The V and J calls and clone size come from TCRdb's table, not from the authors' own analysis. The sample contains approximately 300,000 distinct CDR3 sequences, under 20% of them found a single time. The biggest ten clones account for less than 45% of the sample.

Sample: peripheral blood mononuclear cells (PBMCs), taken at new diagnosis, from a patient treated with antithyroid drugs. The clonotype comes from a female donor with Graves disease. Recombination connected TRBV15 to TRBJ2-2, and possibly TRBD1, on 5 matching bases. CDR3 loop: CATSREITGNTGELFF. The DNA sequence follows: TGTGCCACCAGCAGAGAGATTACAGGGAACACCGGGGAGCTGTTTTTT.